The 2 T cell receptor beta chains below come from one sample, sequenced in a study of PD-L1 blockade in urothelial cancer. Produced via immunoSEQ multiplex PCR; TCRdb's table is partial and in-frame only. The sample has approximately 91,000 clones, over 65% seen once; the top ten hold around 8%. As for time point: peripheral blood 6 weeks after treatment start. Specimen: PBMCs, collected around atezolizumab (anti-PD-L1) treatment. Receptor source: a man between 70 and 80 years old with urothelial cancer.

The chain recombines TRBV14 with TRBJ2-2; TRBD2 matches at 10 bases. Germline V CDR1 and CDR2: SGHDN, FVKESK. The CDR3 is 17 residues long. Losses at the gene ends were 9 bases for V and 1 base for J; bases not matched to a gene: 11. In DNA, the CDR3 is TGTGCCAGGCGGCCTAGCGGGAGTCAAAGGAACACCGGGGAGCTGTTTTTT. This sequence encodes CARRPSGSQRNTGELFF.

The chain carries TRBV4-1 and TRBJ2-3; 9 positions agree with TRBD2. The CDR3 is 15 residues long. The ends lost 7 bases at V and 0 bases at J; junction bases unmatched: 5. Germline-derived CDR1 and CDR2 are MGHRA and YSYEKL. The CDR3 DNA reads TGCGCCAGCACCCGACTAGCGGCTAGCACAGATACGCAGTATTTT. Protein product: CASTRLAASTDTQYF.